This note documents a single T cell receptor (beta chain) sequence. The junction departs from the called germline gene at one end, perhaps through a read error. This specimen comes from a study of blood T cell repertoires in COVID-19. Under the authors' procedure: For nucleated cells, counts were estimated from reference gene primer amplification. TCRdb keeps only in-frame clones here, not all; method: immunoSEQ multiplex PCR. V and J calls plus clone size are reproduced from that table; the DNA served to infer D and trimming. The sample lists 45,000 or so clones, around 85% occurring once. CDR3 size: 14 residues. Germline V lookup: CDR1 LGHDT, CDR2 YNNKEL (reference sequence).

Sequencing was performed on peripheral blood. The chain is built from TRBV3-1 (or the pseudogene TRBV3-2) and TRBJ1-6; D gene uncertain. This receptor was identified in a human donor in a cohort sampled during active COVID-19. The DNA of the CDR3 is TGTGCCAGCACCTTTGGACGGGAAAATTCACCCCTCTACTTT. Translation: CASTFGRENSPLYF.